This TCR beta chain emerged from a study of shared clonotypes between healthy human individuals. Several immunoSEQ plates held equal portions of the genomic DNA taken from each subset. Clones were read by immunoSEQ multiplex PCR, and TCRdb kept only the in-frame ones, dropping some. The sample gives more than 2,000,000 clones, more than 85% of which show up once; 0.3% to 0.4% is in the top ten. CDR1 and CDR2 (germline): MNHEY, SVGAGI. Trimming left V 5 bases short and J 6 bases short, with 14 bases between. The CDR3 totals 13 residues. Donors comprised only Caucasian adults living in Nashville, Tennessee.

Material for sequencing was naive CD4+ T cells from PBMCs. Stated subset: CD45RA+ positively selected. The receptor comes from a man in his late teens or twenties in good health. Some clones in this sample may be carry-over from other donors' samples. V is TRBV6-5 and J is TRBJ2-7; tentatively, D is TRBD1 (6 bases). The CDR3, as DNA: TGTGCCAGCAGTACTTACTCACAGGGCGAGCAGTACTTC. Translation gives CASSTYSQGEQYF.